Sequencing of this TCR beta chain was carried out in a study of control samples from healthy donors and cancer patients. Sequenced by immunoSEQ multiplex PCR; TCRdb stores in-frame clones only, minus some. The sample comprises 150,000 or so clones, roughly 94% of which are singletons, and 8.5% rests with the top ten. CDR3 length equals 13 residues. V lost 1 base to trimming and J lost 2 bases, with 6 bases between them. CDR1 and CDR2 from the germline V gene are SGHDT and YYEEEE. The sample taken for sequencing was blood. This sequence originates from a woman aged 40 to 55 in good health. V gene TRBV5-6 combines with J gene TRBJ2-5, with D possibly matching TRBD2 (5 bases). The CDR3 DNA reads TGTGCCAGCAGCTTGCCGGGGCAAGAGACCCAGTACTTC. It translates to CASSLPGQETQYF.